These T cell receptor beta chains were read from a single sample in a study of early T cells in non-severe SARS-CoV-2 infection. TCRdb called the 5' RACE reads again in MiXCR, with one record for every CDR3 protein. The sample consists of roughly 68,000 distinct CDR3 sequences, less than 5% of them appearing once. Sequencing input: whole blood. These receptors came from an adult who was a healthcare worker with PCR-confirmed SARS-CoV-2 infection or an uninfected control (not recorded which). Both conserved end residues are part of each CDR3. Each record gives: V gene, clone size, J gene, D gene, CDR3 protein, CDR3 DNA. D genes are given only for firm matches. Expanded clones get a size class; other rows say once, few or many, or leave the size out.

TRBV6-2/TRBV6-3,few,TRBJ2-1,-,CASSYTLNEQFF,TGTGCCAGCAGTTATACCCTCAATGAGCAGTTCTTC
TRBV2,many,TRBJ2-5,-,CASMVIRETQYF,TGTGCCAGCATGGTGATACGGGAGACCCAGTACTTC
TRBV29-1,-,TRBJ2-3,TRBD2,CSVAILAASTDTQYF,TGCAGCGTTGCCATACTAGCGGCCTCCACAGATACGCAGTATTTT
TRBV10-3,many,TRBJ2-7,-,CATAATEYGSYEQYF,TGTGCCACCGCGGCGACGGAGTATGGGTCCTACGAGCAGTACTTC
TRBV20-1,-,TRBJ2-3,TRBD1,CSAWDRTSTDTQYF,TGCAGTGCTTGGGACAGAACTAGCACAGATACGCAGTATTTT
TRBV19,-,TRBJ2-6,TRBD1,CASSLTGGSGANVLTF,TGTGCCAGTAGTCTAACAGGGGGCTCTGGGGCCAACGTCCTGACTTTC
TRBV7-2,many,TRBJ2-1,-,CASSPEVMRGTGEQFF,TGTGCCAGCAGCCCCGAGGTAATGAGGGGTACGGGGGAGCAGTTCTTC
TRBV27,-,TRBJ2-4,-,CASIRGQSSAPRSIAKNIQYF,TGTGCCAGCATTAGAGGCCAGTCGTCAGCGCCACGTAGCATAGCCAAAAACATTCAGTACTTC
TRBV11-2,-,TRBJ2-3,-,CASSLGGRDTDTQYF,TGTGCCAGCAGCTTAGGCGGGCGGGACACAGATACGCAGTATTTT
TRBV21-1,many,TRBJ2-7,-,CASRSGGNQVYEQYF,TGTGCCAGCCGAAGCGGGGGAAACCAAGTCTACGAGCAGTACTTC
TRBV25-1,-,TRBJ1-2,-,CASSEEGINYGYTF,TGTGCCAGCAGTGAGGAAGGGATTAACTATGGCTACACCTTC
TRBV3-1,many,TRBJ1-4,-,CASSQGEKLFF,TGTGCCAGCAGCCAAGGTGAAAAACTGTTTTTT